This T cell receptor beta chain was documented in a study of CD8 T cells in Susac syndrome. Random hexamers primed reverse transcription of roughly 0.5 to 1 ug RNA. MiXCR was run by TCRdb on the immunoSEQ multiplex PCR reads, yielding one entry per CDR3 protein. The sample lists more than 130,000 distinct CDR3 sequences; 90% to 95% were seen once. The TEMRA cells underwent FACS enrichment, while the CD8+ and CD4+ T cells underwent negative isolation. The CDR3 runs 15 residues. Trimming cost V 6 bases and J 6 bases; bases outside gene matches: 14. Germline V gene lookup returns CDR1 DFQATT and CDR2 SNEGSKA (reference sequence). This clonotype has just one count.

The chain recombines TRBV20-1 with TRBJ2-7; 10 bases match TRBD1. The TCR sequence derives from a human donor in good health. Input material: CD8+ T cells from PBMCs. CDR3 sequence: CSAPSPGQGWSEQYF. The CDR3 DNA reads as TGCAGTGCCCCCTCACCGGGACAGGGGTGGAGCGAGCAGTACTTC.